This T cell receptor (beta chain) was documented in a study of vaccination effects on CD4 cells after COVID-19. Cells that had been cultured for about 10 days were the source of isolated CD4+ T cells. The V gene's germline CDR1 is MGHDK and CDR2 SYGVNS. This CDR3 has 14 residues. The germline V and J ends were trimmed by 4 bases and 9 bases, with 16 bases remaining between them. Profiling relied on immunoSEQ multiplex PCR, and the TCRdb table lists in-frame clones only, not all of them. Of 45,000 to 60,000 clones in the sample, 76% are singletons; the top ten hold around 11%. Concerning this clone: What it recognizes is unknown.

The sequence came from a human donor who had a prior SARS-CoV-2 infection. Sample: CD4+ T cells from PBMCs cultured without peptide, taken before COVID-19 vaccination. This chain joins TRBV25-1 and TRBJ1-5; D gene ambiguous. CDR3 sequence reads: CASSVTTASGPQHF. DNA for the CDR3: TGTGCCAGCAGTGTAACGACGGCCTCGGGGCCCCAGCATTTT.